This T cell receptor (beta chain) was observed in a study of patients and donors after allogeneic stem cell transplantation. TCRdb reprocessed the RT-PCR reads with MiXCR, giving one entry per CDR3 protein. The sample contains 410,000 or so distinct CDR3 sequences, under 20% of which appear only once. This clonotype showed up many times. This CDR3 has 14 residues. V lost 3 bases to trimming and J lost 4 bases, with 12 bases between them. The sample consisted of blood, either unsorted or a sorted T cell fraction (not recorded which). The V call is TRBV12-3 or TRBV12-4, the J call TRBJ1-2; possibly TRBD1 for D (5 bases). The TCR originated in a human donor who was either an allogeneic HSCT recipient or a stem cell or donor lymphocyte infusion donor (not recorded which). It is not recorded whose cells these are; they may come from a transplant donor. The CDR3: CASSFTGTLYGYTF. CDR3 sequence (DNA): TGTGCCAGCAGTTTCACCGGGACCCTCTATGGCTACACCTTC.